The rows below give T cell receptor beta chains drawn from one sample of a study of shared clonotypes between healthy human individuals. Sequencing was performed with immunoSEQ multiplex PCR; in TCRdb, only in-frame clones are kept and a portion is missing. The sample shows about 2 million clones, roughly 95% of them seen only once. What was sequenced was naive CD8+ T cells sorted from blood. These receptors all come from a man aged 18 to 30 in good health. CDR3s include the opening cysteine and the closing phenylalanine or tryptophan. The D gene is left open where the match is weak. A row's size may be missing; if present it is once, few, many or a size class.

j_gene	v_gene	abundance	d_gene	CDR3nt	CDR3aa
TRBJ1-1	TRBV7-9	.	.	TGTGCCAGCAGCCAAACACAGAGTATGAACACTGAAGCTTTCTTT	CASSQTQSMNTEAFF
TRBJ2-7	TRBV6-1	once	.	TGTGCCAGCAGTGGACCCCAGGGGCAGAACAGATACGAGCAGTACTTC	CASSGPQGQNRYEQYF
TRBJ2-7	TRBV6-5	.	.	TGTGCCAGCAGTTACGGTGGCGGGTCCTACGAGCAGTACTTC	CASSYGGGSYEQYF
TRBJ2-2	TRBV5-6	.	.	TGTGCCAGCAGCTTTCCCCGAAATTTCGGGGAGCTGTTTTTT	CASSFPRNFGELFF
TRBJ2-7	TRBV7-9	.	.	TGTGCCAGCAGCTTACAAGGAGAGCAGTACTTC	CASSLQGEQYF
TRBJ2-3	TRBV7-9	once	TRBD2	TGTGCCAGCAGCTCCACGACTAGCGGGAGCACAGATACGCAGTATTTT	CASSSTTSGSTDTQYF
TRBJ2-7	TRBV13	.	TRBD1	TGTGCCAGCAGCCCCGGGACAGGGCGCTCCTACGAGCAGTACTTC	CASSPGTGRSYEQYF
TRBJ1-5	TRBV7-8	.	.	TGTGCCAGCAGCTTAGTTTTCAGGAATAGCAATCAGCCCCAGCATTTT	CASSLVFRNSNQPQHF
TRBJ1-6	TRBV2	.	.	TGTGCCAGCAGTGAGACAGGTCCCTGGAATTCACCCCTCCACTTT	CASSETGPWNSPLHF
TRBJ2-3	TRBV2	.	TRBD2	TGTGCCACACCCCCTAGCGGGACGGATACGCAGTATTTT	CATPPSGTDTQYF
TRBJ2-2	TRBV6-1	.	.	TGTGCCAGCAGTGAAGCACGAAGCTACGGGGAGCTGTTTTTT	CASSEARSYGELFF
TRBJ2-7	TRBV28	.	.	TGTGCCAGCAGTTTATCGGGCGGAGACTACGAGCAGTACTTC	CASSLSGGDYEQYF
TRBJ2-2	TRBV5-4	.	TRBD2	TGTGCCAGCAGCTTGGGGTTGGAAAGCGGGGTCGGGGAGCTGTTTTTT	CASSLGLESGVGELFF
TRBJ2-7	TRBV2	.	TRBD2	TGTGCCAGCGTATTTCGAGCGGGAGAGTCCTACGAGCAGTACTTC	CASVFRAGESYEQYF
TRBJ2-1	TRBV5-4	.	TRBD1	TGTGCCAGCAGCAAAGGGACAGGGGGCTTCGAGCAGTTCTTC	CASSKGTGGFEQFF
TRBJ2-3	TRBV7-2	.	.	TGTGCCAGCAGGGGGGGAGTCCGGGATTCCTCAGATACGCAGTATTTT	CASRGGVRDSSDTQYF
TRBJ2-5	TRBV7-6	.	.	TGTGCCAGCAGCTTAGAAATTGGAGAGACCCAGTACTTC	CASSLEIGETQYF
TRBJ2-3	TRBV6-4	.	TRBD1	TGTGCCAGCAGTGAAGACAGGGGGACAGATACGCAGTATTTT	CASSEDRGTDTQYF
TRBJ2-5	TRBV28	.	.	TGTGCCAGCACCTTGGCTAGCTCCGAGACCCAGTACTTC	CASTLASSETQYF
TRBJ1-2	TRBV5-4	.	.	TGTGCCAGCAGCTTGGAACAGGGAGCCGACTATGGCTACACCTTC	CASSLEQGADYGYTF